The clone carrying this T cell receptor beta chain showed up many times. As yet, its antigen is unknown. The CDR3 runs 16 residues. CDR1 is SGHKS and CDR2 is YYEKEE in the germline V gene (reference sequence). V was pared by 2 bases and J by 0 bases, with 7 bases of the junction left unmatched. TCRdb reanalysed the 5' RACE reads using MiXCR and keeps one entry per CDR3 protein. The data show 500,000 to 600,000 distinct CDR3 sequences, about a sixth seen once. This sample was taken from a study of T-cell memory formation after mild COVID-19. Study background: Among the donors, TCR clusters were largely specific to each donor.

Study-wide results and caveats: Researchers found some responding clones in pre-infection memory, a sign that cross-reactive memory joined. For second-wave clones that peaked at day 37, SARS-CoV-2 specificity went unverified.

The sequence derives from an adult woman who had mild COVID-19 (a few samples of this study predate the infection). Cell type and time point are not known. The genes are TRBV5-5 and TRBJ2-5; 7 bases are a match to TRBD2. Sequenced: PBMCs or a T cell subset sorted from them (not recorded which). CDR3: CASSFNAGLNQETQYF. As DNA, the CDR3 is TGTGCCAGCAGCTTTAATGCGGGACTAAACCAAGAGACCCAGTACTTC.